A selection of T cell receptor beta chains follows, all from one sample in a study of shared clonotypes between healthy human individuals. Sequencing was performed with immunoSEQ multiplex PCR; in TCRdb, only in-frame clones are kept and a portion is missing. The sample comprises roughly 2.5 million clones, approximately 90% of which are singletons, and around 0.15% rests with the top ten. Material for sequencing was naive CD4+ T cells sorted from blood. The receptors originated from a man between 18 and 29 years old in good health. The CDR3 runs from the conserved cysteine through the conserved F or W. The order of the fields is V gene, J gene, D gene, clone size, CDR3 protein, CDR3 DNA. A D gene is named only where the DNA matches it firmly. For some rows the clone size is stated as once, few or many, or as a class when expanded; others skip it.

v_gene: TRBV18; j_gene: TRBJ2-2; d_gene: NA; abundance: NA; CDR3aa: CASSEDTAGELFF; CDR3nt: TGTGCCAGCTCAGAGGACACCGCCGGGGAGCTGTTTTTT
v_gene: TRBV30; j_gene: TRBJ1-2; d_gene: NA; abundance: once; CDR3aa: CAWEGQFYGYTF; CDR3nt: TGTGCCTGGGAGGGGCAATTTTATGGCTACACCTTC
v_gene: TRBV28; j_gene: TRBJ2-3; d_gene: TRBD2; abundance: NA; CDR3aa: CASRSGGDTQYF; CDR3nt: TGTGCCAGCAGATCCGGGGGGGATACGCAGTATTTT
v_gene: TRBV19; j_gene: TRBJ1-5; d_gene: NA; abundance: NA; CDR3aa: CASSIEGARNQPQHF; CDR3nt: TGTGCCAGTAGTATAGAGGGGGCACGCAATCAGCCCCAGCATTTT
v_gene: TRBV11-2; j_gene: TRBJ2-6; d_gene: NA; abundance: NA; CDR3aa: CASSYGQPGSGANVLTF; CDR3nt: TGTGCCAGCAGCTATGGACAGCCTGGCTCTGGGGCCAACGTCCTGACTTTC
v_gene: TRBV4-3; j_gene: TRBJ1-4; d_gene: TRBD1; abundance: once; CDR3aa: CASSRSGTGATNEKLFF; CDR3nt: TGCGCCAGCAGCCGATCCGGGACAGGTGCAACTAATGAAAAACTGTTTTTT
v_gene: TRBV7-9; j_gene: TRBJ1-3; d_gene: NA; abundance: NA; CDR3aa: CASSASISSGNTIYF; CDR3nt: TGTGCCAGCAGCGCAAGCATTAGCTCTGGAAACACCATATATTTT
v_gene: TRBV29-1; j_gene: TRBJ1-1; d_gene: NA; abundance: NA; CDR3aa: CSVDNRNTEAFF; CDR3nt: TGCAGCGTTGATAACAGGAACACTGAAGCTTTCTTT
v_gene: TRBV7-2; j_gene: TRBJ2-1; d_gene: TRBD2; abundance: NA; CDR3aa: CASSPTSGRAGDEQFF; CDR3nt: TGTGCCAGCAGCCCCACGAGCGGGAGGGCCGGCGATGAGCAGTTCTTC
v_gene: TRBV10-3; j_gene: TRBJ1-6; d_gene: NA; abundance: NA; CDR3aa: CAISESSQGNSPLHF; CDR3nt: TGTGCCATCAGTGAGTCGAGTCAGGGCAATTCACCCCTCCACTTT
v_gene: TRBV20-1; j_gene: TRBJ2-5; d_gene: NA; abundance: once; CDR3aa: CSCFQETQYF; CDR3nt: TGCAGCTGTTTTCAAGAGACCCAGTACTTC
v_gene: TRBV7-9; j_gene: TRBJ1-4; d_gene: NA; abundance: few; CDR3aa: CASSLKGATNEKLFF; CDR3nt: TGTGCCAGCAGCTTAAAGGGGGCAACTAATGAAAAACTGTTTTTT
v_gene: TRBV7-9; j_gene: TRBJ1-5; d_gene: NA; abundance: NA; CDR3aa: CASSSEEDVSQPQHF; CDR3nt: TGTGCCAGCAGCTCAGAAGAGGATGTGAGTCAGCCCCAGCATTTT
v_gene: TRBV6-6; j_gene: TRBJ1-1; d_gene: TRBD1; abundance: NA; CDR3aa: CASSGTGTAEAFF; CDR3nt: TGTGCCAGCAGTGGGACAGGGACTGCTGAAGCTTTCTTT
v_gene: TRBV5-5; j_gene: TRBJ2-1; d_gene: TRBD1; abundance: NA; CDR3aa: CASSVGQGVYNEQFF; CDR3nt: TGTGCCAGCAGCGTAGGACAGGGGGTATACAATGAGCAGTTCTTC
v_gene: TRBV10-3; j_gene: TRBJ1-5; d_gene: NA; abundance: NA; CDR3aa: CAISESTGGVGTQHF; CDR3nt: TGTGCCATCAGTGAGTCGACCGGAGGGGTGGGGACCCAGCATTTT
v_gene: TRBV6-5; j_gene: TRBJ1-4; d_gene: NA; abundance: NA; CDR3aa: CASTQDISTNEKLFF; CDR3nt: TGTGCCAGCACCCAGGACATTTCAACTAATGAAAAACTGTTTTTT
v_gene: TRBV6-6; j_gene: TRBJ1-1; d_gene: TRBD1; abundance: once; CDR3aa: CASSSPDRGTEAFF; CDR3nt: TGTGCCAGCAGTTCTCCGGACAGGGGGACTGAAGCTTTCTTT
v_gene: TRBV7-9; j_gene: TRBJ2-2; d_gene: NA; abundance: NA; CDR3aa: CASSLVFAEKGTGELFF; CDR3nt: TGTGCCAGCAGCTTAGTGTTCGCAGAAAAGGGGACCGGGGAGCTGTTTTTT
v_gene: TRBV2; j_gene: TRBJ2-5; d_gene: NA; abundance: NA; CDR3aa: CASSESGARAETQYF; CDR3nt: TGTGCCAGCAGTGAATCCGGGGCTAGAGCAGAGACCCAGTACTTC
v_gene: TRBV27; j_gene: TRBJ1-6; d_gene: NA; abundance: few; CDR3aa: CASTSGITNSPLHF; CDR3nt: TGTGCCAGCACCTCGGGGATTACGAATTCACCCCTCCACTTT
v_gene: TRBV25-1; j_gene: TRBJ2-3; d_gene: NA; abundance: NA; CDR3aa: CASSEYAGARTDTQYF; CDR3nt: TGTGCCAGCAGTGAATACGCGGGGGCCCGCACAGATACGCAGTATTTT
v_gene: TRBV28; j_gene: TRBJ2-7; d_gene: NA; abundance: NA; CDR3aa: CASTYREKGEQYF; CDR3nt: TGTGCCAGCACCTACCGGGAGAAGGGCGAGCAGTACTTC
v_gene: TRBV6-5; j_gene: TRBJ2-7; d_gene: NA; abundance: NA; CDR3aa: CASSSRYEQYF; CDR3nt: TGTGCCAGCAGTTCCCGCTACGAGCAGTACTTC
v_gene: TRBV10-3; j_gene: TRBJ2-3; d_gene: NA; abundance: NA; CDR3aa: CAIKPTSDTQYF; CDR3nt: TGTGCCATCAAGCCGACGTCAGATACGCAGTATTTT
v_gene: TRBV19; j_gene: TRBJ2-5; d_gene: TRBD2; abundance: NA; CDR3aa: CASSMGGNHQETQYF; CDR3nt: TGTGCCAGTAGTATGGGAGGGAACCACCAAGAGACCCAGTACTTC
v_gene: TRBV6-5; j_gene: TRBJ2-1; d_gene: TRBD2; abundance: NA; CDR3aa: CASSYTSGRAGEQFF; CDR3nt: TGTGCCAGCAGTTACACTAGCGGGAGGGCCGGTGAGCAGTTCTTC
v_gene: TRBV6-5; j_gene: TRBJ2-7; d_gene: TRBD2; abundance: once; CDR3aa: CASSSWTSGSYEQYF; CDR3nt: TGTGCCAGCAGTTCGTGGACTAGCGGGAGCTACGAGCAGTACTTC
v_gene: TRBV28; j_gene: TRBJ1-2; d_gene: NA; abundance: NA; CDR3aa: CASTTGQSDYGYTF; CDR3nt: TGTGCCAGCACCACCGGACAGTCCGACTATGGCTACACCTTC
v_gene: TRBV30; j_gene: TRBJ2-6; d_gene: NA; abundance: NA; CDR3aa: CAWSGDRVSGANVLTF; CDR3nt: TGTGCCTGGAGTGGGGACCGAGTCTCTGGGGCCAACGTCCTGACTTTC
v_gene: TRBV7-9; j_gene: TRBJ1-5; d_gene: NA; abundance: NA; CDR3aa: CASSTNPVAPGVQPQHF; CDR3nt: TGTGCCAGCAGCACCAACCCGGTGGCGCCGGGGGTGCAGCCCCAGCATTTT
v_gene: TRBV5-1; j_gene: TRBJ2-7; d_gene: NA; abundance: NA; CDR3aa: CASSFQGNEQYF; CDR3nt: TGCGCCAGCAGCTTTCAAGGGAACGAGCAGTACTTC
v_gene: TRBV5-4; j_gene: TRBJ2-7; d_gene: TRBD1; abundance: NA; CDR3aa: CASSFGDRAHEQYF; CDR3nt: TGTGCCAGCAGCTTTGGGGACAGGGCCCACGAGCAGTACTTC
v_gene: TRBV7-2; j_gene: TRBJ2-3; d_gene: NA; abundance: NA; CDR3aa: CASSTRVTDTQYF; CDR3nt: TGTGCCAGCAGCACCAGGGTCACAGATACGCAGTATTTT
v_gene: TRBV7-9; j_gene: TRBJ1-1; d_gene: NA; abundance: few; CDR3aa: CASSLSQNTAFF; CDR3nt: TGTGCCAGCAGCTTATCCCAGAATACGGCTTTCTTT
v_gene: TRBV10-3; j_gene: TRBJ1-6; d_gene: NA; abundance: once; CDR3aa: CAISDGRESPLHF; CDR3nt: TGTGCCATCAGTGATGGGCGGGAATCACCCCTCCACTTT
v_gene: TRBV5-1; j_gene: TRBJ1-1; d_gene: NA; abundance: NA; CDR3aa: CASSLVTGGDTEAFF; CDR3nt: TGCGCCAGCAGCTTGGTGACGGGGGGAGACACTGAAGCTTTCTTT
v_gene: TRBV10-1; j_gene: TRBJ2-5; d_gene: TRBD2; abundance: NA; CDR3aa: CASSAGTSGRETQYF; CDR3nt: TGCGCCAGCAGCGCCGGGACTAGCGGGCGAGAGACCCAGTACTTC